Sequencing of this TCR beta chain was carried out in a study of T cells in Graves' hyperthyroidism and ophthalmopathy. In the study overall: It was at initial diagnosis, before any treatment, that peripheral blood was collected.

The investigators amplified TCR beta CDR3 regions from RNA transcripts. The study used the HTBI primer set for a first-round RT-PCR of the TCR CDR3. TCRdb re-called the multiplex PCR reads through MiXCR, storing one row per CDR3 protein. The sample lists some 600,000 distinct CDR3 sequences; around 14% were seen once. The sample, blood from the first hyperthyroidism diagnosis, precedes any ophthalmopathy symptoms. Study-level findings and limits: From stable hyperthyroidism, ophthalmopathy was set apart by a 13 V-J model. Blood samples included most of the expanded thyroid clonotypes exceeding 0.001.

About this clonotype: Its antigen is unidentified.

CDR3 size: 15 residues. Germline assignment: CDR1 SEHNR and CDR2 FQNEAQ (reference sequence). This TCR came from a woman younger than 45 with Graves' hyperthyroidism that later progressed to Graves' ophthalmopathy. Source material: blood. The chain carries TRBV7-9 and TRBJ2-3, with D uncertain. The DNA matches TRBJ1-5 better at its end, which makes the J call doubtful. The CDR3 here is CASSLRGASTDTQHF. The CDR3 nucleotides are TGTGCCAGCAGCTTACGGGGAGCTAGCACAGATACGCAGCATTTT.